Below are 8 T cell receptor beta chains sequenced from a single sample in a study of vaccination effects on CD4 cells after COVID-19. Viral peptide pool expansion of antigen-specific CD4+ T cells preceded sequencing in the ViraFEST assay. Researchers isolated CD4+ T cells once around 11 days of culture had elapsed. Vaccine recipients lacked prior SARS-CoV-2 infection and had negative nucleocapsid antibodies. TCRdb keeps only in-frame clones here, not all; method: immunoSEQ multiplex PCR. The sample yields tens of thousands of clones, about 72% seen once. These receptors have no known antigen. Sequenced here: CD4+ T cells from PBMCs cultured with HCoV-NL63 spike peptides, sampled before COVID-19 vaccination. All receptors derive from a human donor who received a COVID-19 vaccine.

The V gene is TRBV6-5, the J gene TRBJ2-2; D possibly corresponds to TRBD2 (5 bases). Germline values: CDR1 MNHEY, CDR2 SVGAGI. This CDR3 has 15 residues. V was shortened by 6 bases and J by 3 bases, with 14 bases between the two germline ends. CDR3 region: CASSSPRADTGELFF. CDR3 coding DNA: TGTGCCAGCAGCTCGCCGAGGGCGGACACCGGGGAGCTGTTTTTT.

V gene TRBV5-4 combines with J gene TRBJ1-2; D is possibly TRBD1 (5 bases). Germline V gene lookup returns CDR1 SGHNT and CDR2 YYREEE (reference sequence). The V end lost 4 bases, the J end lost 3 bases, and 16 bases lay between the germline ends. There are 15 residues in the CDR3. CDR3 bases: TGTGCCAGCAGCGCCCGGGACGCAAATTACTATGGCTACACCTTC. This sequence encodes CASSARDANYYGYTF. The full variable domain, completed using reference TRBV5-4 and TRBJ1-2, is ETGVTQSPTHLIKTRGQQVTLRCSSQSGHNTVSWYQQALGQGPQFIFQYYREEENGRGNFPPRFSGLQFPNYSSELNVNALELDDSALYLCASSARDANYYGYTFGSGTRLTVV.

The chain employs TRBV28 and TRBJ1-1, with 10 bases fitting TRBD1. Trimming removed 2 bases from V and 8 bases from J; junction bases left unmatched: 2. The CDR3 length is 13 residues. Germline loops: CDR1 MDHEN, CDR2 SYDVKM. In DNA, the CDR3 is TGTGCCAGCAGTTTAGACAGGGGGCAAGAAGCTTTCTTT. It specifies CASSLDRGQEAFF.

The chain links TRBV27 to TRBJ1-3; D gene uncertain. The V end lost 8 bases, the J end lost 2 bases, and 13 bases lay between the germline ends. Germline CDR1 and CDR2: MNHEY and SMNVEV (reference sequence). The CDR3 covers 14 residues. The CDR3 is CASGTRAAGNTIYF. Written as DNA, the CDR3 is TGTGCCAGCGGTACCCGGGCAGCTGGAAACACCATATATTTT.

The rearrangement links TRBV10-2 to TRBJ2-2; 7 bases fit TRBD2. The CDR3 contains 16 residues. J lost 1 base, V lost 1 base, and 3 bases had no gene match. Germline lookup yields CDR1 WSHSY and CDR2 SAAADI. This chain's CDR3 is CASSEWASGNTGELFF. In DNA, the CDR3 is TGCGCCAGCAGTGAGTGGGCTAGCGGGAACACCGGGGAGCTGTTTTTT.

CDR3 sequence (DNA): TGCGCCAGCAGCTTGGGAATAGGGGGCACTGAAGCTTTCTTT. It codes for CASSLGIGGTEAFF. The genes are TRBV5-1 and TRBJ1-1, with TRBD1 as a possible D gene (6 bases). Trimming cost V 0 bases and J 4 bases, with 10 bases left between them. This CDR3 contains 14 residues. Germline V gives CDR1 SGHRS, CDR2 YFSETQ.

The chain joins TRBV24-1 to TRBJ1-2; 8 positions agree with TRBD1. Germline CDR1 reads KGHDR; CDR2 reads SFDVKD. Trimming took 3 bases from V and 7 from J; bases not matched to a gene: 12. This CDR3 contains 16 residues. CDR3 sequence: CATSDPGAGGDGGYTF. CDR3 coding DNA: TGTGCCACCAGTGATCCCGGGGCAGGGGGCGATGGTGGCTACACCTTC.

Here the CDR3 reads CASSEQLADTGELFF. In DNA, the CDR3 is TGTGCCAGCAGTGAACAACTAGCGGACACCGGGGAGCTGTTTTTT. The V and J genes are TRBV6-1 and TRBJ2-2; 8 positions agree with TRBD2. J lost 3 bases, V lost 2 bases, and 2 bases had no gene match. Per the germline V gene, CDR1 is MNHNS and CDR2 is SASEGT. This CDR3 region has 15 residues.